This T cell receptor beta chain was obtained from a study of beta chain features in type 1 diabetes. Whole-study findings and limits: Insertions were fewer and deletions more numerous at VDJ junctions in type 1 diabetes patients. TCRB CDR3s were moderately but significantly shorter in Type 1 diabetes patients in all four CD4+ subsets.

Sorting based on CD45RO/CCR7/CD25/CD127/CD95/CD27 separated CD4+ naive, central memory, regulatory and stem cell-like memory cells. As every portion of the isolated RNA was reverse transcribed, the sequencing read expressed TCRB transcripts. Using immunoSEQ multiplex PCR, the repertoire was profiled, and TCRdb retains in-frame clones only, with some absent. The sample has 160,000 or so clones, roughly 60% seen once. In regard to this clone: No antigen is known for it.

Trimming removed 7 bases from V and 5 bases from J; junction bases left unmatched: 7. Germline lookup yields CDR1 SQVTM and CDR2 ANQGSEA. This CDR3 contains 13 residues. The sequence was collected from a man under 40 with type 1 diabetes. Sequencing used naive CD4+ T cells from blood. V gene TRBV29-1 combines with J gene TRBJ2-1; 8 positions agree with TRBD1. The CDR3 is CSDRTGINNEQFF. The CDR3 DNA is TGCAGCGACCGGACAGGGATAAACAATGAGCAGTTCTTC.